Below, 2 T cell receptor beta chains from the same sample are listed, as sequenced in a study of blood T cell repertoires in COVID-19. Libraries were prepared by immunoSEQ multiplex PCR; TCRdb keeps only in-frame clonotypes and omits some of them. The sample carries about 310,000 clones, 87% recorded once. Sequences were obtained from peripheral blood. All receptors derive from a man between 18 and 35 years old with active or convalescent COVID-19.

The chain recombines TRBV28 with TRBJ1-4; TRBD1 matches 8 bases. CDR1 MDHEN and CDR2 SYDVKM come from the germline V gene. Unmatched junction bases numbered 8, after V lost 4 bases and J lost 7 bases. The CDR3 length is 15 residues. The CDR3 sequence: CASSSLTGGTEKLFF. CDR3 coding DNA: TGTGCCAGCAGTTCTCTAACAGGGGGAACTGAAAAACTGTTTTTT.

This chain connects TRBV28 to TRBJ1-5, with D maybe TRBD1 (5 bases). CDR1 and CDR2 from the germline V gene are MDHEN and SYDVKM. V lost 2 bases and J 6 bases, leaving 17 bases between the germline ends. The CDR3 contains 16 residues. This CDR3 reads CASSLRRRLRGQPQHF. The CDR3 region has the DNA TGTGCCAGCAGTTTAAGGCGTCGGCTTAGGGGTCAGCCCCAGCATTTT.